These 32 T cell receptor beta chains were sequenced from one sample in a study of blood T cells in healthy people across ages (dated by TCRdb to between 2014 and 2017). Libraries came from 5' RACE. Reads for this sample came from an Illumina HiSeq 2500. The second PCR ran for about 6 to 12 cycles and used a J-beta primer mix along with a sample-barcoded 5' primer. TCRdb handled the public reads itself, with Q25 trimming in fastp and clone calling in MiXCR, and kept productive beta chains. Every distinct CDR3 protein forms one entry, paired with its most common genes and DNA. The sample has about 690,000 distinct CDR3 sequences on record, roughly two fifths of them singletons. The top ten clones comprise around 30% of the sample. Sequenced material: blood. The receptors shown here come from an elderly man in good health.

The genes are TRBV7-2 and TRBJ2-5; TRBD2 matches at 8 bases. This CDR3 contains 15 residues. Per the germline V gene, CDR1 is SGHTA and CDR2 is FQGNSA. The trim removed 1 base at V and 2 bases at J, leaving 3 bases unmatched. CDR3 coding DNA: TGTGCCAGCAGCTTAGGGGGGACTAGACAAGAGACCCAGTACTTC. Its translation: CASSLGGTRQETQYF.

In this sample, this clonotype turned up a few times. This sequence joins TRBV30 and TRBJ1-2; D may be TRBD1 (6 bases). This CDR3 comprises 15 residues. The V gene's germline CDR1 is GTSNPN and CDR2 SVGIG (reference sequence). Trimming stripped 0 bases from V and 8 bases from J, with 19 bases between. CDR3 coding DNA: TGTGCCTGGAGTGTACTGGGCAGGGGTTTCGGAGGCTACACCTTC. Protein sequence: CAWSVLGRGFGGYTF.

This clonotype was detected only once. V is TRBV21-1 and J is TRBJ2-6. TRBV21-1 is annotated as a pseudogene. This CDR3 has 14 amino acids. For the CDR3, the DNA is TGTGCCAGCGCCCAAGGAGCTGGGGCCAACGTCCTGACTTTC. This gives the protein CASAQGAGANVLTF.

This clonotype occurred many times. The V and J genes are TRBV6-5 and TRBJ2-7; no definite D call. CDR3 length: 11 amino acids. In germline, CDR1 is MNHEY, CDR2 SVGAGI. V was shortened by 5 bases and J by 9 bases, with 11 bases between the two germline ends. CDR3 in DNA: TGTGCCAGCAGTACCCGCAGCGCGCAGTACTTC. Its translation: CASSTRSAQYF.

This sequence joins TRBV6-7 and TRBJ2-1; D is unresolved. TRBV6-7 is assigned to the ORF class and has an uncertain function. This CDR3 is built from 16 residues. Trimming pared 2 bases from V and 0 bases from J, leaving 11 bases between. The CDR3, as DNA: TGTGCCAGCAGTTACAGGAGACACAGCTCCTACAATGAGCAGTTCTTC. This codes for CASSYRRHSSYNEQFF.

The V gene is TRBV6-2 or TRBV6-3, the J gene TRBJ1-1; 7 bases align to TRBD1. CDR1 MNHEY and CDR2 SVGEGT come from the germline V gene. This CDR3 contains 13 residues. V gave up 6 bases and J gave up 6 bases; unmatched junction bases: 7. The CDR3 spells CASSPGQLPEAFF. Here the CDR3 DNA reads TGTGCCAGCAGCCCGGGACAGCTCCCTGAAGCTTTCTTT.

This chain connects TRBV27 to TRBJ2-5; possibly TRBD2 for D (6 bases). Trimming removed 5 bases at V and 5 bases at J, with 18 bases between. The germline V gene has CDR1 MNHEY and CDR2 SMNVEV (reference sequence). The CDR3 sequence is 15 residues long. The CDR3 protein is CASSQLGGARETQYF. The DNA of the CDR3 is TGTGCCAGCAGTCAACTTGGCGGGGCGAGGGAGACCCAGTACTTC.

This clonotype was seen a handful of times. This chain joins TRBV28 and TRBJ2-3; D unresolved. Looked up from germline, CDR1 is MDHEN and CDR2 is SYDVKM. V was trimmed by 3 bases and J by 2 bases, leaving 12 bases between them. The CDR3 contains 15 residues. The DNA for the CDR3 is TGTGCCAGCAGTTTCGGGCGGCCCTCCACAGATACGCAGTATTTT. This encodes CASSFGRPSTDTQYF.

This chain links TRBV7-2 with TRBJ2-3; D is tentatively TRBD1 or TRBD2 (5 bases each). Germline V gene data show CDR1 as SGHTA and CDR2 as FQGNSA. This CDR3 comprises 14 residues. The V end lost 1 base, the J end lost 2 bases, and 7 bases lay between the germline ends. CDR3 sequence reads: CASSLVGATDTQYF. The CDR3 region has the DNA TGTGCCAGCAGCTTAGTCGGGGCCACAGATACGCAGTATTTT.

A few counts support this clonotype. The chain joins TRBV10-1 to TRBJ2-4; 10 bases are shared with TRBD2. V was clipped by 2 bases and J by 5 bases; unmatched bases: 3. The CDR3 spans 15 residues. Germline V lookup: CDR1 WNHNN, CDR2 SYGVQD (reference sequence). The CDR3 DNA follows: TGCGCCAGCAGTGAGGCTAGCGGGGGCCAAAACATTCAGTACTTC. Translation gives CASSEASGGQNIQYF.

Here the CDR3 DNA reads TGTGCCACCAGTGAAAGGAGGGCAGGGGATAGCACAGATACGCAGTATTTT. As protein: CATSERRAGDSTDTQYF. The chain combines TRBV24-1 with TRBJ2-3; tentatively, D is TRBD1 or TRBD2 (6 bases each). Trimming pared 4 bases from V and 0 bases from J, leaving 16 bases between. Per germline, CDR1 KGHDR and CDR2 SFDVKD. This CDR3 spans 17 amino acids.

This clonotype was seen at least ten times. The chain's CDR3 is CASATGGSGYTF. The CDR3 DNA reads as TGTGCCAGCGCAACAGGGGGCAGTGGCTACACCTTC. The chain has TRBV7-2 and TRBJ1-2, with 9 bases lining up with TRBD1. CDR3 length: 12 residues. Germline V lookup: CDR1 SGHTA, CDR2 FQGNSA. Trimming at V came to 8 bases and at J to 7 bases, leaving 5 bases not matched to a gene.

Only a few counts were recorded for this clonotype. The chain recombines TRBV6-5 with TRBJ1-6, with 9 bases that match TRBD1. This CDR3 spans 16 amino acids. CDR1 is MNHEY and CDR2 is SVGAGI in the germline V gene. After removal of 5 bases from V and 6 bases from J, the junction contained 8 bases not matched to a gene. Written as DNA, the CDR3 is TGTGCCAGCAGTCTACAGGGGGCGAGCCTTAATTCACCCCTCCACTTT. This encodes CASSLQGASLNSPLHF.

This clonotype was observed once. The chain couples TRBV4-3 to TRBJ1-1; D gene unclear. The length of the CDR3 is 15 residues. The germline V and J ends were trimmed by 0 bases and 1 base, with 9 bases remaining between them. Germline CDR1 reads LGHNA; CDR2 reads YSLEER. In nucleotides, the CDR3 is TGCGCCAGCAGCCAAGATAACATAAGGAACACTGAAGCTTTCTTT. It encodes CASSQDNIRNTEAFF.

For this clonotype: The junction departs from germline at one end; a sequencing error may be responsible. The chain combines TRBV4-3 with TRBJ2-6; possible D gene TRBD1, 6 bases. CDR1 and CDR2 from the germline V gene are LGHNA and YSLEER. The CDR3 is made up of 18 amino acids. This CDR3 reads CTSSQDRWTDSGANVLTF. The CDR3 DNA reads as TGCACCAGCAGCCAAGATCGATGGACAGACTCTGGGGCCAACGTCCTGACTTTC.

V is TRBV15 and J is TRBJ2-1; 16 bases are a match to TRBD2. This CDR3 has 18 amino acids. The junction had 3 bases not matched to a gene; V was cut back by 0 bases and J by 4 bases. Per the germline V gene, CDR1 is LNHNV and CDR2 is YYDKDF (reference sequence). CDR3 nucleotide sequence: TGTGCCACCAGCAGAGATCTGGGACTAGCGGGGGGGTACAATGAGCAGTTCTTC. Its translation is CATSRDLGLAGGYNEQFF.

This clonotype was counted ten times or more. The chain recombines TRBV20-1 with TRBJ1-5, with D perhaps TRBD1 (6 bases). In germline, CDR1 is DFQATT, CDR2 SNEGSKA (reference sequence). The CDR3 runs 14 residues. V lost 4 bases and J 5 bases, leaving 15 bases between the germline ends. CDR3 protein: CSATKQGIDQPQHF. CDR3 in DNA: TGCAGTGCTACGAAACAGGGTATTGATCAGCCCCAGCATTTT.

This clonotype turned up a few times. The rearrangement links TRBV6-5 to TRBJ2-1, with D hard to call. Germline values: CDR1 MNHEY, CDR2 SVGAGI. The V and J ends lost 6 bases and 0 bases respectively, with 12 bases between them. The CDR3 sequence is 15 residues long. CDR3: CASSFSFSSYNEQFF. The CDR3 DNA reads TGTGCCAGCAGCTTCAGTTTCAGCTCCTACAATGAGCAGTTCTTC.

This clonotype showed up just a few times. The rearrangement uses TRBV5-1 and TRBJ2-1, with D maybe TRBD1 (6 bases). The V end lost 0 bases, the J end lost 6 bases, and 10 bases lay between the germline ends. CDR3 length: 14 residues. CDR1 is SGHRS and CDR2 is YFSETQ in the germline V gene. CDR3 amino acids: CASSLEGQLNEQFF. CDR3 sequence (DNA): TGCGCCAGCAGCTTGGAGGGACAACTCAATGAGCAGTTCTTC.

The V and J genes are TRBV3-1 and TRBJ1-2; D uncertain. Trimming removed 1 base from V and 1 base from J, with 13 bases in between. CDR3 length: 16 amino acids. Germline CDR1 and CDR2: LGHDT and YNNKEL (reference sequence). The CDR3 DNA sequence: TGTGCCAGCAGCCAAGGGCGAAGCCCGTATAACTATGGCTACACCTTC. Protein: CASSQGRSPYNYGYTF.

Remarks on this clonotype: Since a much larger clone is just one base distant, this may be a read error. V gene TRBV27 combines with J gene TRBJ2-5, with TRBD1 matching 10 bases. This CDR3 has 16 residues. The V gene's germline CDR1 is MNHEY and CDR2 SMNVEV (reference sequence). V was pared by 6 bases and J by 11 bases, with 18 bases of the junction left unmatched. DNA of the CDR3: TGTGCCAGCAGGGGTTTTGGGACAGGGGACCTCAATGAGCAGTACTTC. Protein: CASRGFGTGDLNEQYF.

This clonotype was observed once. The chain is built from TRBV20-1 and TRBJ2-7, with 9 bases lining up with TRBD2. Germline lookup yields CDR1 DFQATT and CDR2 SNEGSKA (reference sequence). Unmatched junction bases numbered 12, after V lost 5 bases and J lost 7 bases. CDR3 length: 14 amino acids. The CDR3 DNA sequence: TGCAGTGCTGGTCGTAGCGGGAGAGCCAATGAGCAGTACTTC. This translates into CSAGRSGRANEQYF.

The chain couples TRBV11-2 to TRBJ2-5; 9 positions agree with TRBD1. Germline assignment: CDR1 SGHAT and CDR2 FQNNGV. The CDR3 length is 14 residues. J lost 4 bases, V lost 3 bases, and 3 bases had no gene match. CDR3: CASSLDRGLETQYF. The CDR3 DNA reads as TGTGCCAGCAGCTTGGACAGGGGATTAGAGACCCAGTACTTC.

CDR3 loop: CASRLGQSSYEQYF. As DNA, the CDR3 is TGTGCCAGCAGGCTAGGACAGTCTTCCTACGAGCAGTACTTC. The V gene is TRBV28, the J gene TRBJ2-7; a possible D gene is TRBD1 (6 bases). CDR3 length: 14 amino acids. The germline gives CDR1 MDHEN, CDR2 SYDVKM. V lost 6 bases to trimming and J lost 1 base, with 13 bases between them.

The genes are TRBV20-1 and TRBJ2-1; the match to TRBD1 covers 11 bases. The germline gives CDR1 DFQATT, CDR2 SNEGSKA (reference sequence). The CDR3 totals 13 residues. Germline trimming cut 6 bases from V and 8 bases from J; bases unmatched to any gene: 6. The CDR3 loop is CSAPGQGVHEQFF. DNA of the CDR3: TGCAGTGCCCCGGGACAGGGGGTACATGAGCAGTTCTTC.

This CDR3 is CASSEYKLNEQFF. The CDR3 nucleotides read TGTGCCAGCAGTGAATATAAGTTGAATGAGCAGTTCTTC. The chain links TRBV25-1 to TRBJ2-1; no clear D. Germline V CDR1 and CDR2: MGHDK, SYGVNS. V was trimmed by 0 bases and J by 7 bases, leaving 7 bases between them. This CDR3 spans 13 amino acids. The complete variable domain, with remaining parts taken from reference TRBV25-1 and TRBJ2-1, reads EADIYQTPRYLVIGTGKKITLECSQTMGHDKMYWYQQDPGMELHLIHYSYGVNSTEKGDLSSESTVSRIRTEHFPLTLESARPSHTSQYLCASSEYKLNEQFFGPGTRLTVL.

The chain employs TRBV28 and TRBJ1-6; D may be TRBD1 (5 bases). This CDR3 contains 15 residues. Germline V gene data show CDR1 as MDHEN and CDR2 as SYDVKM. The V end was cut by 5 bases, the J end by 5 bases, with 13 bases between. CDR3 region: CASSRLRGDNSPLHF. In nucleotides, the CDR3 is TGTGCCAGCAGTCGACTTAGAGGGGATAATTCACCCCTCCACTTT. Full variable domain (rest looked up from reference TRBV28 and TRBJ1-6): DVKVTQSSRYLVKRTGEKVFLECVQDMDHENMFWYRQDPGLGLRLIYFSYDVKMKEKGDIPEGYSVSREKKERFSLILESASTNQTSMYLCASSRLRGDNSPLHFGNGTRLTVT.

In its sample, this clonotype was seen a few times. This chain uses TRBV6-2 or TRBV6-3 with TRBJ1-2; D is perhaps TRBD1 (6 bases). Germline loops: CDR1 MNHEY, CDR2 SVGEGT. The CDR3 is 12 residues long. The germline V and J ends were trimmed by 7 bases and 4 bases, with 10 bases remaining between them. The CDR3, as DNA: TGTGCCAGCACTGAACAGGGCTATGGCTACACCTTC. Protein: CASTEQGYGYTF.

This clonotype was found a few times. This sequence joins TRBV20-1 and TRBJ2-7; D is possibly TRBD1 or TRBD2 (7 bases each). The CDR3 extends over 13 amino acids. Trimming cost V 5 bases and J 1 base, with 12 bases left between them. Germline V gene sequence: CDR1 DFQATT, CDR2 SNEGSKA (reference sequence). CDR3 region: CSAHRGGSYEQYF. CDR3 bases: TGCAGTGCTCACAGGGGAGGGTCCTACGAGCAGTACTTC.

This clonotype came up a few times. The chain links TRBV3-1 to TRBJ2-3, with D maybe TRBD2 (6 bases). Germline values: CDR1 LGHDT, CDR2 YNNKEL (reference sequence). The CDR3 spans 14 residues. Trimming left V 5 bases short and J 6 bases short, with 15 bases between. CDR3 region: CASSASAGTDTQYF. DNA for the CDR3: TGTGCCAGCAGCGCGAGCGCGGGGACGGATACGCAGTATTTT.

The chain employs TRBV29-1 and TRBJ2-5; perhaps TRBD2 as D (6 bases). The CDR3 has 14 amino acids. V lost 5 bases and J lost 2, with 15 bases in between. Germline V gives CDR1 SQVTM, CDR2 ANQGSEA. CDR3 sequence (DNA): TGCAGCGTTAAAGGGCTAGCGTGGCAAGAGACCCAGTACTTC. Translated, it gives CSVKGLAWQETQYF. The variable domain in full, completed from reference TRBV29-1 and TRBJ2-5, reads SAVISQKPSRDICQRGTSLTIQCQVDSQVTMMFWYRQQPGQSLTLIATANQGSEATYESGFVIDKFPISRPNLTFSTLTVSNMSPEDSSIYLCSVKGLAWQETQYFGPGTRLLVL.

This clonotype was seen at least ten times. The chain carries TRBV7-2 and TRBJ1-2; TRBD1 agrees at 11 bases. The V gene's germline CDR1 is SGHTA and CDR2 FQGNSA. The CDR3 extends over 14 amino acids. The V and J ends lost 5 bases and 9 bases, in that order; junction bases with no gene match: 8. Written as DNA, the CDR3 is TGTGCCAGCAGCGACCGGGACAGGGGGTTTAGCTACACCTTC. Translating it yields CASSDRDRGFSYTF.